In this sample, the clone carrying this TCR beta chain turned up a few times. Its antigen remains unknown. The sample comes from a study of PD-1 blockade in classical Hodgkin lymphoma. Study-wide results and limits: Newly diagnosed patients and complete responders had comparable diversity at baseline. A significant rise in TCR diversity was seen by C4D1 for CD4+ cells but not for CD8+ cells. In newly diagnosed patients, baseline TCR diversity was reportedly below that of healthy donors.

Clones were read by immunoSEQ multiplex PCR, and TCRdb kept only the in-frame ones, dropping some. Of approximately 26,000 clones listed, 70% are singletons. Each patient's relapse followed autologous stem cell transplantation, and brentuximab vedotin exposure varied. Complete response, partial response or progressive disease constituted the best response categories observed. V was clipped by 5 bases and J by 0 bases, with 11 bases between them. This CDR3 is 14 amino acids long. Germline CDR1 is SGHRS and CDR2 is YFSETQ. The chain is built from TRBV5-1 and TRBJ1-1; D perhaps matches TRBD1 (5 bases). The sequences come from peripheral blood mononuclear cells (PBMCs), collected before the second cycle of nivolumab. The clonotype was recovered from a human donor with classical Hodgkin lymphoma. The CDR3 reads CASRRGLLNTEAFF. The CDR3 region has the DNA TGCGCCAGCAGGCGGGGACTATTGAACACTGAAGCTTTCTTT.